These 20 T cell receptor beta chains came from one sample sequenced in a study of T cells in Graves' hyperthyroidism and ophthalmopathy. The TCR beta CDR3 regions underwent amplification using RNA transcripts as the source. Primed by the HTBI set, a first-round RT-PCR was run on the TCR CDR3. TCRdb reanalysed the multiplex PCR reads using MiXCR and keeps one entry per CDR3 protein. The table shows about 560,000 distinct CDR3 sequences, with 13% to 15% occurring only once. The material sequenced was blood. These receptors all come from a middle-aged woman with Graves' hyperthyroidism.

At least ten counts were recorded for this clonotype. This sequence joins TRBV11-2 and TRBJ2-3; the match to TRBD2 covers 7 bases. CDR1 is SGHAT, CDR2 FQNNGV, per germline. The CDR3 spans 15 residues. Unmatched junction bases numbered 5, after V lost 3 bases and J lost 2 bases. The chain's CDR3 is CASSLRAGSTDTQYF. Here the CDR3 DNA reads TGTGCCAGCAGCTTGCGAGCGGGGTCCACAGATACGCAGTATTTT.

This clonotype was counted at least ten times. This rearrangement joins TRBV10-3 to TRBJ2-1; D might be TRBD2 (6 bases). Between the trimmed V and J ends, which lost 0 bases and 9 bases, there was a span of 15 bases. This CDR3 has 15 amino acids. Per the germline V gene, CDR1 is ENHRY and CDR2 is SYGVKD. CDR3 residues: CAISESSGLVGEQFF. For the CDR3, the DNA is TGTGCCATCAGTGAGTCAAGCGGGCTAGTAGGTGAGCAGTTCTTC.

The table lists this clonotype with many counts. The genes are TRBV6-2 or TRBV6-3 and TRBJ1-2, with no clear D. Trimming left V 7 bases short and J 5 bases short, with 26 bases between. This CDR3 has 17 amino acids. Germline assignment: CDR1 MNHEY and CDR2 SVGEGT. The CDR3 bases are TGTGCCAGCATCTTTGGAGGGCCGGATCTTGGCTTTTATGGCTACACCTTC. It yields the protein CASIFGGPDLGFYGYTF.

V is TRBV6-1 and J is TRBJ1-3; a weak D match, TRBD1 (5 bases). The V and J ends lost 5 bases and 0 bases respectively, with 17 bases between them. Germline lookup yields CDR1 MNHNS and CDR2 SASEGT. The CDR3 contains 17 residues. The DNA of the CDR3 is TGTGCCAGCAGTTCAACGACAGCCTCAGGCTCTGGAAACACCATATATTTT. It encodes CASSSTTASGSGNTIYF.

This clonotype came up a few times. The DNA for the CDR3 is TGTGCCACCAGGGGGACAGGGAGTAACACCGGGGAGCTGTTTTTT. This translates into CATRGTGSNTGELFF. The chain couples TRBV15 to TRBJ2-2; TRBD1 aligns across 9 bases. J was trimmed by 2 bases and V by 6 bases; bases with no gene match: 4. This CDR3 is 15 amino acids long. Germline V gene sequence: CDR1 LNHNV, CDR2 YYDKDF (reference sequence).

A few counts support this clonotype. The chain couples TRBV5-1 to TRBJ2-7; D gene unclear. V lost 2 bases and J 1 base, leaving 7 bases between the germline ends. Germline CDR1 reads SGHRS; CDR2 reads YFSETQ. This CDR3 has 13 residues. The CDR3 loop is CASSFQVSYEQYF. Here the CDR3 DNA reads TGCGCCAGCAGCTTCCAAGTTTCCTACGAGCAGTACTTC.

The CDR3 sequence is CASSYPPNSPLHF. As DNA, the CDR3 is TGTGCCAGCAGTTACCCGCCTAATTCACCCCTCCACTTT. V usage is TRBV28 and J usage is TRBJ1-6; D is uncertain. Germline V lookup: CDR1 MDHEN, CDR2 SYDVKM. V was shortened by 4 bases and J by 6 bases, with 7 bases between the two germline ends. The CDR3 covers 13 residues.

This clonotype was seen ten or more times. The genes are TRBV18 and TRBJ1-4; D unclear. The V gene's germline CDR1 is KGHSH and CDR2 LQKENI. V dropped 3 bases and J dropped 8 bases, with 10 bases sitting between them. There are 13 residues in the CDR3. The CDR3 DNA is TGTGCCAGCTCACCTGTGATGGGGGAAAAACTGTTTTTT. This sequence encodes CASSPVMGEKLFF.

This clonotype was found many times. The chain links TRBV12-3 or TRBV12-4 to TRBJ2-3; possible D gene TRBD2, 5 bases. The CDR3 consists of 15 residues. The germline V and J ends were trimmed by 3 bases and 0 bases, with 10 bases remaining between them. CDR3 amino acids: CASSFVAGSTDTQYF. The CDR3, as DNA: TGTGCCAGCAGTTTTGTTGCGGGTAGCACAGATACGCAGTATTTT.

This clonotype was seen repeatedly, ten times or more. The J gene is TRBJ2-7, the V gene TRBV5-1; 7 bases map to TRBD1. The germline V gene encodes CDR1 SGHRS and CDR2 YFSETQ. The CDR3 contains 14 residues. With V trimmed by 4 bases and J by 2 bases, 6 bases remained unmatched. This chain's CDR3 is CASSPTGLPYEQYF. For the CDR3, the DNA is TGCGCCAGCAGCCCGACAGGGTTGCCCTACGAGCAGTACTTC.

This clonotype was recorded at least ten times. This rearrangement joins TRBV15 to TRBJ1-4; D is possibly TRBD1 (5 bases). The CDR3 totals 14 residues. Per germline, CDR1 LNHNV and CDR2 YYDKDF (reference sequence). V lost 1 base to trimming and J lost 5 bases, with 8 bases between them. The CDR3 spells CATSRGQLNEKLFF. Written as DNA, the CDR3 is TGTGCCACCAGCAGAGGACAGTTAAATGAAAAACTGTTTTTT.

This clonotype has at least ten counts. The chain joins TRBV12-3 or TRBV12-4 to TRBJ2-3; D might be TRBD2 (6 bases). Between the trimmed V and J ends, which lost 3 bases and 0 bases, there was a span of 16 bases. The CDR3 is 17 residues long. The CDR3 sequence: CASSFPLGGSSTDTQYF. In DNA form, the CDR3 reads TGTGCCAGCAGTTTCCCCCTCGGGGGAAGTAGCACAGATACGCAGTATTTT.

This clonotype was counted many times. The chain couples TRBV3-1 to TRBJ1-2; D may be TRBD1 (6 bases). Deletions cut 0 bases from V and 4 bases from J, with 15 bases between. CDR1 LGHDT and CDR2 YNNKEL come from the germline V gene (reference sequence). The CDR3 sequence is 16 residues long. CDR3 sequence reads: CASSQEGATGVYGYTF. The CDR3 nucleotides read TGTGCCAGCAGCCAAGAGGGGGCGACGGGGGTCTATGGCTACACCTTC. The variable domain in full, with the rest retrieved from reference TRBV3-1 and TRBJ1-2, is DTAVSQTPKYLVTQMGNDKSIKCEQNLGHDTMYWYKQDSKKFLKIMFSYNNKELIINETVPNRFSPKSPDKAHLNLHINSLELGDSAVYFCASSQEGATGVYGYTFGSGTRLTVV.

This clonotype showed up just a few times. This chain links TRBV10-2 with TRBJ1-3; D not resolved. From germline, CDR1 is WSHSY and CDR2 SAAADI. Between the trimmed V and J ends, which lost 3 bases and 4 bases, there was a span of 13 bases. The CDR3 is 15 residues long. The CDR3 DNA follows: TGCGCCAGCAGTGAAGCGAGGTATGGAGGAAACACCATATATTTT. Its translation is CASSEARYGGNTIYF.

This clonotype has a count of ten or more. The chain couples TRBV12-3 or TRBV12-4 to TRBJ2-1; D possibly corresponds to TRBD1 (6 bases). The CDR3 covers 13 residues. V lost 0 bases to trimming and J lost 6 bases, with 6 bases between them. For the CDR3, the DNA is TGTGCCAGCAGTTTAGCGGACAGCAATGAGCAGTTCTTC. Residues: CASSLADSNEQFF.

The J gene is TRBJ1-1, the V gene TRBV29-1, with D hard to call. The germline V gene encodes CDR1 SQVTM and CDR2 ANQGSEA. The V gene lost 4 bases and the J gene lost 1 base, with 10 bases spanning the gap. CDR3 size: 13 residues. Written as DNA, the CDR3 is TGCAGCGTTGGTAACAGAAAGAACACTGAAGCTTTCTTT. Translating gives CSVGNRKNTEAFF.

V and J are TRBV3-1 and TRBJ2-2; a weak D match, TRBD1 (5 bases). Trimming cost V 6 bases and J 4 bases, with 9 bases left between them. CDR3 size: 13 residues. Germline V gives CDR1 LGHDT, CDR2 YNNKEL (reference sequence). The CDR3 DNA reads as TGTGCCAGCAGGCAGGGTACCACCGGGGAGCTGTTTTTT. Its protein is CASRQGTTGELFF. The variable domain in full, with the rest retrieved from reference TRBV3-1 and TRBJ2-2, is DTAVSQTPKYLVTQMGNDKSIKCEQNLGHDTMYWYKQDSKKFLKIMFSYNNKELIINETVPNRFSPKSPDKAHLNLHINSLELGDSAVYFCASRQGTTGELFFGEGSRLTVL.

This clonotype was seen more than once but under ten times. A much more abundant neighbour one base away suggests this may be a read error. The J gene is TRBJ2-2, the V gene TRBV3-1; D possibly corresponds to TRBD2 (6 bases). Trimming took off 5 bases at V and 6 bases at J, with 13 bases between the two ends. CDR1 is LGHDT, CDR2 YNNKEL, per germline (reference sequence). The CDR3 loop spans 14 amino acids. CDR3 in DNA: TGTGCCAGCAGCGGTAGCGGAGGGTCCGGGGAGCTGTTTTTT. This translates into CASSGSGGSGELFF. Combining the CDR3 with reference TRBV3-1 and TRBJ2-2 gives the whole variable domain DTAVSQTPKYLVTQMGNDKSIKCEQNLGHDTMYWYKQDSKKFLKIMFSYNNKELIINETVPNRFSPKSPDKAHLNLHINSLELGDSAVYFCASSGSGGSGELFFGEGSRLTVL.

This clonotype appeared many times. V usage is TRBV5-6 and J usage is TRBJ2-3; 7 nucleotides agree with TRBD2. CDR1 and CDR2 from the germline V gene are SGHDT and YYEEEE. The length of the CDR3 is 14 residues. J gave up 3 bases and V 3 bases, and 4 bases lay outside the gene matches. In DNA, the CDR3 is TGTGCCAGCAGCTCTCGCGGGAGTACAGATACGCAGTATTTT. Translation: CASSSRGSTDTQYF. Full variable domain (missing parts from reference TRBV5-6 and TRBJ2-3): DAGVTQSPTHLIKTRGQQVTLRCSPKSGHDTVSWYQQALGQGPQFIFQYYEEEERQRGNFPDRFSGHQFPNYSSELNVNALLLGDSALYLCASSSRGSTDTQYFGPGTRLTVL.

The table lists this clonotype with a few counts. A much bigger clone sits one base away, suggesting this may be a read error. The chain uses TRBV2 and TRBJ2-1; 7 bases map to TRBD2. CDR1 and CDR2 (germline): SNHLY, FYNNEI. Trimming cost V 6 bases and J 8 bases; bases outside gene matches: 10. This CDR3 spans 14 amino acids. Here the CDR3 DNA reads TGTGCCAGCAGGCGAGCGGGGCTATACGATGAGCAGTTCTTC. Encoded protein: CASRRAGLYDEQFF.